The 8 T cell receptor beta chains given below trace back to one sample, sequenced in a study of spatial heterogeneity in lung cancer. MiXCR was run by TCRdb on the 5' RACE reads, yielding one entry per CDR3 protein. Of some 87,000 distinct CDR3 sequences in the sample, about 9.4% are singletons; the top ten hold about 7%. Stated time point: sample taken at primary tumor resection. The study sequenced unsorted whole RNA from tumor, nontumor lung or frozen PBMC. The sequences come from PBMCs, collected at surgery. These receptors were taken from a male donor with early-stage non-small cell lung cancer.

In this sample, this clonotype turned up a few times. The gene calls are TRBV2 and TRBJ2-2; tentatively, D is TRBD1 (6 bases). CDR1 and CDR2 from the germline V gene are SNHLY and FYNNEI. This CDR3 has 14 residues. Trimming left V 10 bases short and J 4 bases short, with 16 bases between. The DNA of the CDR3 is TGTGCCACCTCTCGGGACACACTCACCGGGGAGCTGTTTTTT. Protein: CATSRDTLTGELFF.

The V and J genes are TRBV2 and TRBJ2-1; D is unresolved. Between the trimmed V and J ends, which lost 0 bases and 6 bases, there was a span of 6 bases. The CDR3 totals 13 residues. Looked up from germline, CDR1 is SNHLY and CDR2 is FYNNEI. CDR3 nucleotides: TGTGCCAGCAGTGAAGCACCCCGCAATGAGCAGTTCTTC. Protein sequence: CASSEAPRNEQFF.

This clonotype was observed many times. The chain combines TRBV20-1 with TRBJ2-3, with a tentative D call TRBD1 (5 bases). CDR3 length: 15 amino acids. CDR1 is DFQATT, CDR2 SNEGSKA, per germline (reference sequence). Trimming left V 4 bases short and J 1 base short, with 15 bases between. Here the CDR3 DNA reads TGCAGTGCTAAAAAGGGGTCAGGAGGCACAGATACGCAGTATTTT. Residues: CSAKKGSGGTDTQYF.

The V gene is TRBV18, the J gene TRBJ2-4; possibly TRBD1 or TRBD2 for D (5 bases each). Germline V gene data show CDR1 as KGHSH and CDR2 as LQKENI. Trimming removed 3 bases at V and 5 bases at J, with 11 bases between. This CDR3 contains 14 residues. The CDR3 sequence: CASSPWGTQNIQYF. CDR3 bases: TGTGCCAGCTCACCGTGGGGGACGCAAAACATTCAGTACTTC.

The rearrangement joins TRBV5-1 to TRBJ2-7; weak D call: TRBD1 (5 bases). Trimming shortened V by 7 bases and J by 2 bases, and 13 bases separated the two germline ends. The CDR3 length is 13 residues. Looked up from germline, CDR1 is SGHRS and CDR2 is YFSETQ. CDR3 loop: CASGLQGPYEQYF. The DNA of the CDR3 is TGCGCCAGCGGGCTCCAGGGCCCCTACGAGCAGTACTTC.

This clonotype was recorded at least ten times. The CDR3: CASSSSGEQFF. The CDR3 bases are TGCGCCAGCAGCTCATCGGGGGAGCAGTTCTTC. The V call is TRBV5-1, the J call TRBJ2-1; D perhaps matches TRBD2 (5 bases). Trimming stripped 3 bases from V and 10 bases from J, with 8 bases between. Per germline, CDR1 SGHRS and CDR2 YFSETQ. The CDR3 spans 11 residues.

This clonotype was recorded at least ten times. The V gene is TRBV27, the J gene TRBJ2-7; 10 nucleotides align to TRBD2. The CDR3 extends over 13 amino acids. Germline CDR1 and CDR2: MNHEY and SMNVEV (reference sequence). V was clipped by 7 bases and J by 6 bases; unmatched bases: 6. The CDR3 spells CASNRLAGAEQYF. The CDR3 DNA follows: TGTGCCAGCAATAGGCTAGCGGGAGCCGAGCAGTACTTC.

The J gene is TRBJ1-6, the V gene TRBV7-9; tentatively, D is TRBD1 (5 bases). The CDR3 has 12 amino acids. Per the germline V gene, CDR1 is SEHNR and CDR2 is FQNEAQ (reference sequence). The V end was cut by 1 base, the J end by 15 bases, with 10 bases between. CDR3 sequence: CASSLDEDNLHF. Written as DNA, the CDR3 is TGTGCCAGCAGCTTAGATGAGGACAACCTCCACTTT.